The 21 T cell receptor beta chains given below trace back to one sample, sequenced in a study of regulatory T cells in long-lasting Graves disease. The time point: persistent/refractory GD, antithyroid drugs over 5 years with positive TRAb. The TCR library was made from RNA extracted from PBMCs. The authors built TCR beta libraries using iRepertoire HTBI primers and Arm-PCR of CDR3 regions. TCRdb called the multiplex PCR reads again in MiXCR, with one record for every CDR3 protein. The table lists 300,000 to 350,000 distinct CDR3 sequences, around 20% of them singletons. Sequencing used peripheral blood mononuclear cells (PBMCs), obtained when the disease was refractory, from a patient treated with antithyroid drugs. These receptors were collected from a female donor with Graves disease.

There are a few counts of this clonotype. This clone may be a read error of a much larger clone one base away. Without the conserved terminal phenylalanine or tryptophan, this CDR3 likely stems from a read error. The rearrangement uses TRBV20-1 and TRBJ2-5; 9 bases are a match to TRBD2. The germline V gene encodes CDR1 DFQATT and CDR2 SNEGSKA (reference sequence). The CDR3 consists of 13 residues. The V segment lost 5 bases and the J segment 5 bases; nucleotides outside the gene matches: 6. CDR3 residues: CSALAGLAETQYL. The CDR3 DNA reads TGCAGTGCTTTAGCGGGACTAGCTGAGACCCAGTACCTC.

The V call is TRBV18, the J call TRBJ1-5, with D tentatively TRBD1 (5 bases). V was pared by 5 bases and J by 3 bases, with 17 bases between. This CDR3 is built from 16 residues. Germline loops: CDR1 KGHSH, CDR2 LQKENI. CDR3 amino acids: CASSDFQGASNQPQHF. CDR3 DNA sequence: TGTGCCAGCTCAGATTTCCAGGGCGCCTCCAATCAGCCCCAGCATTTT.

This clonotype was seen only a few times. J is TRBJ1-1 and V is TRBV3-1, with TRBD1 matching 7 bases. The J segment lost 4 bases and the V segment lost 7 bases, leaving 6 bases of the junction unmatched. The germline V gene has CDR1 LGHDT and CDR2 YNNKEL (reference sequence). The CDR3 sequence is 13 residues long. The CDR3 region has the DNA TGTGCCAGCAACCCGACAGGGAGCACTGAAGCTTTCTTT. This codes for CASNPTGSTEAFF.

The chain recombines TRBV19 with TRBJ2-2; possibly TRBD1 for D (5 bases). Germline loops: CDR1 LNHDA, CDR2 SQIVND (reference sequence). The CDR3 has 16 amino acids. Deletions cut 6 bases from V and 0 bases from J, with 14 bases between. CDR3 bases: TGTGCCAGTAGCGACCGACAGTATTCGAACACCGGGGAGCTGTTTTTT. This gives the protein CASSDRQYSNTGELFF.

This clonotype was seen ten or more times. The chain employs TRBV20-1 and TRBJ1-6; 8 positions match TRBD1. V gave up 6 bases and J gave up 2 bases; unmatched junction bases: 21. CDR1 DFQATT and CDR2 SNEGSKA come from the germline V gene (reference sequence). This CDR3 spans 20 amino acids. The CDR3: CSALKRQGSGYGTYNSPLHF. The CDR3 nucleotides are TGCAGTGCCCTTAAAAGACAGGGGAGCGGGTATGGAACCTATAATTCACCCCTCCACTTT.

This chain connects TRBV10-2 to TRBJ1-6, with 9 bases fitting TRBD1. CDR1 WSHSY and CDR2 SAAADI come from the germline V gene. The CDR3 loop spans 17 amino acids. V lost 6 bases to trimming and J lost 9 bases; unmatched junction nucleotides: 15. CDR3 bases: TGCGCCAGCAGGCCGGGACAGGGCCTCGTAGCAGGTTCACCCCTCCACTTT. This codes for CASRPGQGLVAGSPLHF.

This clonotype was recorded at least ten times. The chain joins TRBV5-1 to TRBJ2-2; 9 nucleotides align to TRBD2. This CDR3 is 15 amino acids long. V lost 2 bases and J lost 4; bases outside the gene matches: 3. Germline loops: CDR1 SGHRS, CDR2 YFSETQ. CDR3 sequence (DNA): TGCGCCAGCAGCTTCGAACTAGCGGGCACCGGGGAGCTGTTTTTT. As protein: CASSFELAGTGELFF.

The chain joins TRBV24-1 to TRBJ2-7; no definite D call. CDR3 size: 12 residues. The germline V gene has CDR1 KGHDR and CDR2 SFDVKD. Trimming shortened V by 5 bases and J by 4 bases, and 8 bases separated the two germline ends. This CDR3 is CATSASGYEQYF. The DNA of the CDR3 is TGTGCCACCAGTGCCAGTGGGTACGAGCAGTACTTC.

In its sample, this clonotype was seen a few times. This chain links TRBV29-1 with TRBJ2-7; 10 nucleotides match TRBD1. The junction had 9 bases not matched to a gene; V was cut back by 7 bases and J by 0 bases. Germline V CDR1 and CDR2: SQVTM, ANQGSEA. The CDR3 is 15 amino acids. The CDR3 DNA sequence: TGCAGCGCTGCACTGGGGACAGGGGTCTCCTACGAGCAGTACTTC. Its protein product is CSAALGTGVSYEQYF.

This clonotype was picked up many times. The J gene is TRBJ1-3, the V gene TRBV6-1; D gene uncertain. Trimming shortened V by 8 bases and J by 1 base, and 9 bases separated the two germline ends. Per the germline V gene, CDR1 is MNHNS and CDR2 is SASEGT. The CDR3 runs to 13 residues. The CDR3, as DNA: TGTGCCAGCCGCCTACATTCTGGAAACACCATATATTTT. This sequence encodes CASRLHSGNTIYF.

In its sample, this clonotype was seen many times. The chain couples TRBV12-3 or TRBV12-4 to TRBJ2-5; D is unresolved. Trimming removed 1 base at V and 5 bases at J, with 5 bases between. The CDR3 totals 12 residues. CDR3 coding DNA: TGTGCCAGCAGTTTAGGGTTTGAGACCCAGTACTTC. Translated, it gives CASSLGFETQYF.

This clonotype has a handful of counts. The chain has TRBV5-1 and TRBJ2-2; D is uncertain. Germline V gene data show CDR1 as SGHRS and CDR2 as YFSETQ. Trimming shortened V by 1 base and J by 8 bases, and 6 bases separated the two germline ends. This CDR3 is built from 12 residues. The CDR3 sequence: CASSLISGELFF. The CDR3 DNA reads TGCGCCAGCAGCTTGATAAGTGGGGAGCTGTTTTTT.

This clonotype was observed many times. The J gene is TRBJ1-6, the V gene TRBV14; 9 bases are a match to TRBD1. CDR3 length equals 15 residues. Unmatched junction bases numbered 4, after V lost 0 bases and J lost 10 bases. Per the germline V gene, CDR1 is SGHDN and CDR2 is FVKESK. The chain's CDR3 is CASSQDGTGRSPLHF. In DNA form, the CDR3 reads TGTGCCAGCAGCCAAGATGGGACAGGGAGATCACCCCTCCACTTT.

This clonotype was seen only a few times. The chain links TRBV15 to TRBJ2-7; 8 nucleotides agree with TRBD2. This CDR3 is 14 amino acids long. The V and J ends lost 4 bases and 4 bases, in that order; junction bases with no gene match: 6. The V gene's germline CDR1 is LNHNV and CDR2 YYDKDF (reference sequence). The chain's CDR3 is CATSTPGRGYEQYF. The CDR3 region has the DNA TGTGCCACCAGCACCCCCGGGAGGGGGTACGAGCAGTACTTC.

In its sample, this clonotype was seen a few times. V is TRBV6-2 or TRBV6-3 and J is TRBJ1-5, with D perhaps TRBD1 (6 bases). This CDR3 has 17 amino acids. Germline loops: CDR1 MNHEY, CDR2 SVGEGT. V was pared by 5 bases and J by 7 bases, with 24 bases between. The CDR3 DNA reads TGTGCCAGCAGTCGTCGGGTCCAGGGGACGAGATGGCAGCCCCAGCATTTT. Translated, it gives CASSRRVQGTRWQPQHF.

This clonotype has more than one count but fewer than ten. V usage is TRBV7-9 and J usage is TRBJ2-7; D is perhaps TRBD1 or TRBD2 (5 bases each). In germline, CDR1 is SEHNR, CDR2 FQNEAQ (reference sequence). This CDR3 comprises 17 residues. Trimming removed 1 base from V and 4 bases from J, with 20 bases in between. In DNA, the CDR3 is TGTGCCAGCAGCTTAGATTTTGGGGACGCCCATTATTACGAGCAGTACTTC. It yields the protein CASSLDFGDAHYYEQYF. The full variable domain, in which reference TRBV7-9 and TRBJ2-7 provide the parts outside the CDR3, is DTGVSQNPRHKITKRGQNVTFRCDPISEHNRLYWYRQTLGQGPEFLTYFQNEAQLEKSRLLSDRFSAERPKGSFSTLEIQRTEQGDSAMYLCASSLDFGDAHYYEQYFGPGTRLTVT.

This clonotype came up a few times. The chain uses TRBV7-9 and TRBJ2-4; TRBD1 agrees at 9 bases. Germline V gene lookup returns CDR1 SEHNR and CDR2 FQNEAQ (reference sequence). Trimming took 6 bases from V and 4 from J; bases not matched to a gene: 7. The CDR3 sequence is 15 residues long. The CDR3 sequence is CASSRRDREKNIQYF. The CDR3 bases are TGTGCCAGCAGTCGTCGGGACAGGGAAAAAAACATTCAGTACTTC.

The J gene is TRBJ1-5, the V gene TRBV19, with D unresolved. V lost 6 bases to trimming and J lost 0 bases, with 12 bases between them. Germline CDR1 LNHDA, CDR2 SQIVND (reference sequence). There are 15 residues in the CDR3. CDR3 nucleotides: TGTGCCAGTAGCCTCCAGGATCTTAGCAATCAGCCCCAGCATTTT. Amino acids: CASSLQDLSNQPQHF. The complete variable domain, with remaining parts taken from reference TRBV19 and TRBJ1-5, reads DGGITQSPKYLFRKEGQNVTLSCEQNLNHDAMYWYRQDPGQGLRLIYYSQIVNDFQKGDIAEGYSVSREKKESFPLTVTSAQKNPTAFYLCASSLQDLSNQPQHFGDGTRLSIL.

There are many counts of this clonotype. The chain links TRBV20-1 to TRBJ1-5, with D unclear. V was pared by 4 bases and J by 0 bases, with 13 bases between. This CDR3 comprises 15 residues. The germline CDR1 and CDR2 sequences are DFQATT and SNEGSKA (reference sequence). CDR3: CSAMWPGSSNQPQHF. The CDR3 DNA reads as TGCAGTGCTATGTGGCCCGGCAGTAGCAATCAGCCCCAGCATTTT.

This rearrangement joins TRBV5-1 to TRBJ2-2; D gene ambiguous. CDR1 and CDR2 (germline): SGHRS, YFSETQ. V lost 4 bases to trimming and J lost 5 bases, with 18 bases between them. CDR3 length equals 16 residues. In DNA, the CDR3 is TGCGCCAGCAGCCCTATTAGTAGGGTAATGACCGGGGAGCTGTTTTTT. Its translation is CASSPISRVMTGELFF.

The sample holds many counts of this clonotype. The chain links TRBV11-2 to TRBJ2-4; 8 nucleotides agree with TRBD1. Germline CDR1 SGHAT, CDR2 FQNNGV. The CDR3 is made up of 16 amino acids. V was pared by 4 bases and J by 8 bases, with 13 bases of the junction left unmatched. The DNA of the CDR3 is TGTGCCAGCAGCTCATTCGACAGGGGCGGATTGCACATTCAGTACTTC. Amino acids: CASSSFDRGGLHIQYF.